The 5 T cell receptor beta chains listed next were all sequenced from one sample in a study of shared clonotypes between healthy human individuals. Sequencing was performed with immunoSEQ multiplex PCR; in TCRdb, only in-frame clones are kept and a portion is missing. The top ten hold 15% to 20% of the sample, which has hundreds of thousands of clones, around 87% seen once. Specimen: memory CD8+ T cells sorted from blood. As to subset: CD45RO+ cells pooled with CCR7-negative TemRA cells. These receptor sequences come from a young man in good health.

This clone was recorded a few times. The CDR3 DNA reads as TGTGCCAGCCGAGAAAGCACAGGGGGCCATTCACCCCTCCACTTT. Its protein is CASRESTGGHSPLHF. J is TRBJ1-6 and V is TRBV28, with 9 bases aligning to TRBD1. The germline V gene has CDR1 MDHEN and CDR2 SYDVKM. This CDR3 contains 15 residues. V shed 8 bases, J shed 8 bases, and the junction held 10 bases outside the gene matches. Supplemented by reference TRBV28 and TRBJ1-6, the full variable domain reads DVKVTQSSRYLVKRTGEKVFLECVQDMDHENMFWYRQDPGLGLRLIYFSYDVKMKEKGDIPEGYSVSREKKERFSLILESASTNQTSMYLCASRESTGGHSPLHFGNGTRLTVT.

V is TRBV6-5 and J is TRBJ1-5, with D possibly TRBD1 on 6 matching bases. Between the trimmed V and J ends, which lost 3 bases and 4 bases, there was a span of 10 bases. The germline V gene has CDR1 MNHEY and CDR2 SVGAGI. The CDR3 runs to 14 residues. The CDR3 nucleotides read TGTGCCAGCAGTTATCTTCAGGGGAATCAGCCCCAGCATTTT. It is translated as CASSYLQGNQPQHF.

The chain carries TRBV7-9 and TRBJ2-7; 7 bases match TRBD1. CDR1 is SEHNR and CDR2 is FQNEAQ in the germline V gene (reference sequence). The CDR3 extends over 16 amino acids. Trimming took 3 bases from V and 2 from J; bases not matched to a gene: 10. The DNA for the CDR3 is TGTGCCAGCAGCTTTTCAGGGGGACCCTTCCCCTACGAGCAGTACTTC. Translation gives CASSFSGGPFPYEQYF.

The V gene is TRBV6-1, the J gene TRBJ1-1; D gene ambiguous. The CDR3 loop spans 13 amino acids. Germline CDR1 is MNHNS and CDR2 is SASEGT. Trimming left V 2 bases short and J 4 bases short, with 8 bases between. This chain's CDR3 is CASSEPGVTEAFF. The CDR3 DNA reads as TGTGCCAGCAGTGAACCGGGTGTCACTGAAGCTTTCTTT.

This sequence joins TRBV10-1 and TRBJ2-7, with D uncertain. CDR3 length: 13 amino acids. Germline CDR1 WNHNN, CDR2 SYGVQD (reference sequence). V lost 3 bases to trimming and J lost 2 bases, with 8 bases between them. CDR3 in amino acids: CASSDDQTYEQYF. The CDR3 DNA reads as TGCGCCAGCAGTGACGATCAGACCTACGAGCAGTACTTC.